The rows below give T cell receptor beta chains drawn from one sample of a study of molecular identifiers for immune sequencing clone quantification. TCRdb re-called the PCR reads through MiXCR, storing one row per CDR3 protein. Here the sample spans approximately 500,000 distinct CDR3 sequences, around 21% being singletons. Material for sequencing was naive CD8+ T cells from blood, with Jurkat cell RNA spiked in. The receptors come from a human donor in good health. Some libraries in this study had Jurkat cell RNA spiked in. Each CDR3 is given with its conserved first and last residue. A clone size is listed for some rows: how often the clone was seen (once, few, many), or a class if it is expanded.

TRBV15	-	CATSRDLGAEAYNERFF
TRBV4-3	many	CASSQSRTRAFPEAFF
TRBV29-1	few	CSVGTDSYEQYF
TRBV28	-	CASSVLRTGGIDERYF
TRBV9	-	CASSVEGTGAPNSPLHF
TRBV9	few	CASSVGGLVGNYEQYF
TRBV10-3	many	CAISESGRGYEQYF
TRBV7-2	many	CADPTRAVTTEAFF
TRBV6-2/TRBV6-3	many	CASSLSDFNTEAFF
TRBV3-1	many	CASSQDRPDGYSNQPQHF
TRBV6-1	many	CASSESGTMNTEAFF